The following is a TCR beta chain sequence with its context. This CDR3 has 13 amino acids. CDR1 and CDR2 (germline): SQVTM, ANQGSEA. Trimming cost V 5 bases and J 2 bases, with 10 bases left between them. This entry comes from a study of blood T cell repertoires in COVID-19. Profiling relied on immunoSEQ multiplex PCR, and the TCRdb table lists in-frame clones only, not all of them. The repertoire consists of a few hundred thousand clones, with around 83% occurring once and the leading ten covering under 3.5%. The V call is TRBV29-1, the J call TRBJ1-3; a possible D gene is TRBD1 (5 bases). The sample consisted of peripheral blood. The TCR was taken from a man in his fifties with active or convalescent COVID-19. CDR3 protein: CSVQAGAGNTIYF. DNA of the CDR3: TGCAGCGTTCAGGCGGGGGCTGGAAACACCATATATTTT.